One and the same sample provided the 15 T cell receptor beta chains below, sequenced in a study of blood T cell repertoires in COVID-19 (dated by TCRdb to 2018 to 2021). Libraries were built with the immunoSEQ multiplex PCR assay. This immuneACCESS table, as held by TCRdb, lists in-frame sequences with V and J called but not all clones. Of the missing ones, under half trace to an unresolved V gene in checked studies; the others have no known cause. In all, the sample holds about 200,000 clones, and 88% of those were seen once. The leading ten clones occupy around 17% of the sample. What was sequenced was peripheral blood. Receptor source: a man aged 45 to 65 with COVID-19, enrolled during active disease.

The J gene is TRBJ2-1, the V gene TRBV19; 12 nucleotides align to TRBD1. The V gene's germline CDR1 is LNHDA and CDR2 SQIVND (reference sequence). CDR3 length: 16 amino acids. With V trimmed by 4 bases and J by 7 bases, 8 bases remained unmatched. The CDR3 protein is CASSSLGQGAPNEQFF. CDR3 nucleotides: TGTGCCAGTAGTAGCCTGGGACAGGGGGCGCCAAATGAGCAGTTCTTC. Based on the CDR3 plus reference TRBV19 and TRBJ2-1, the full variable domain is DGGITQSPKYLFRKEGQNVTLSCEQNLNHDAMYWYRQDPGQGLRLIYYSQIVNDFQKGDIAEGYSVSREKKESFPLTVTSAQKNPTAFYLCASSSLGQGAPNEQFFGPGTRLTVL.

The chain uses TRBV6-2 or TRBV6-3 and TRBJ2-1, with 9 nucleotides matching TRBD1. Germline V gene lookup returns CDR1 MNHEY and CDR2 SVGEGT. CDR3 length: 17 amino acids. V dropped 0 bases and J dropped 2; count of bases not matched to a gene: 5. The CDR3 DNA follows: TGTGCCAGCAGTTACTCGTGGGACAGGGTGGCCTACAATGAGCAGTTCTTC. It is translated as CASSYSWDRVAYNEQFF.

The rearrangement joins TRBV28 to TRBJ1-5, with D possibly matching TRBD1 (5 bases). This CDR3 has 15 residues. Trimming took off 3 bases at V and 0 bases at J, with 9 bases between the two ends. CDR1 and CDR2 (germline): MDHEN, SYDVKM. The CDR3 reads CASSFRQGSNQPQHF. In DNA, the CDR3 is TGTGCCAGCAGTTTCAGGCAGGGTAGCAATCAGCCCCAGCATTTT.

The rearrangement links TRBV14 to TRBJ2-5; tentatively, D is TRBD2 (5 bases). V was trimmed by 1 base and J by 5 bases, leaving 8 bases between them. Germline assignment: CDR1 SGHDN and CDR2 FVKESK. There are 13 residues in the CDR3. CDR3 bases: TGTGCCAGCAGCCAAGGGGTAGCGGAGACCCAGTACTTC. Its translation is CASSQGVAETQYF.

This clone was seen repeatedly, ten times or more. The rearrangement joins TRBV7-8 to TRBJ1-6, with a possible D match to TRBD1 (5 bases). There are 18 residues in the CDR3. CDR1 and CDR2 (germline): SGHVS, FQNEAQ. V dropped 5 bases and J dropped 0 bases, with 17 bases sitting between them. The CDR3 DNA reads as TGTGCCAGCAGCAACCCGACAGATAGGAGCTCCTATAATTCACCCCTCCACTTT. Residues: CASSNPTDRSSYNSPLHF.

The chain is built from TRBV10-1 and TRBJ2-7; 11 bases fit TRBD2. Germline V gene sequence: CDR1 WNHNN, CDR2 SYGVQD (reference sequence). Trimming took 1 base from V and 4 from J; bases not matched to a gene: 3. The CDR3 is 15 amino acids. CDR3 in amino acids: CASSELAGGPYEQYF. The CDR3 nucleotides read TGCGCCAGCAGTGAGTTAGCGGGAGGGCCGTACGAGCAGTACTTC.

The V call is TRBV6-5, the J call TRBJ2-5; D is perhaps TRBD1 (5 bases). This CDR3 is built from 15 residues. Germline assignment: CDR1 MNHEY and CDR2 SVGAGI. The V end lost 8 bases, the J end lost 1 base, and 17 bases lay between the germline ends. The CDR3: CASGAVGTPQETQYF. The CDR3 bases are TGTGCCAGCGGGGCGGTGGGTACCCCCCAAGAGACCCAGTACTTC.

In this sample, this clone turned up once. The CDR3 loop is CASSASGGENTEAFF. CDR3 nucleotides: TGTGCCAGCAGCGCATCAGGGGGCGAGAACACTGAAGCTTTCTTT. The chain has TRBV9 and TRBJ1-1; 8 nucleotides align to TRBD1. The CDR3 length is 15 residues. With 3 bases clipped from V and 1 base from J, the junction kept 5 bases outside the gene matches. Germline V gene data show CDR1 as SGDLS and CDR2 as YYNGEE. Supplemented by reference TRBV9 and TRBJ1-1, the full variable domain reads DSGVTQTPKHLITATGQRVTLRCSPRSGDLSVYWYQQSLDQGLQFLIQYYNGEERAKGNILERFSAQQFPDLHSELNLSSLELGDSALYFCASSASGGENTEAFFGQGTRLTVV.

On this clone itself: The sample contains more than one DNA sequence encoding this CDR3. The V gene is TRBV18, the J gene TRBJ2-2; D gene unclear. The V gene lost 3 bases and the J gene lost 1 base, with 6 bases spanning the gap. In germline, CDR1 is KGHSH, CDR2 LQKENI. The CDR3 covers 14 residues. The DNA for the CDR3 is TGTGCCAGCTCACCGCGAGAGAACACCGGGGAGCTGTTTTTT. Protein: CASSPRENTGELFF.

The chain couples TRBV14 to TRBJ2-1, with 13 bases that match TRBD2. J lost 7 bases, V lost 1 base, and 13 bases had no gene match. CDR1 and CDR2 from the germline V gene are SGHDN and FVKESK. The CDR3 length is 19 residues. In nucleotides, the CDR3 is TGTGCCAGCAGCCAAGGTCTTACTAGCGGGAGGGCCTTTCGTAATGAGCAGTTCTTC. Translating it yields CASSQGLTSGRAFRNEQFF.

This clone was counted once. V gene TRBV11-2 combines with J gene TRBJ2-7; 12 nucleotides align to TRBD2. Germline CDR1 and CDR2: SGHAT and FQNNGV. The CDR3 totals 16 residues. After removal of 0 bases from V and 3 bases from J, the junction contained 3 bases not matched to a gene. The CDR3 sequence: CASSLERLAGVYEQYF. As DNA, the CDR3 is TGTGCCAGCAGCTTAGAGAGACTAGCGGGAGTCTACGAGCAGTACTTC.

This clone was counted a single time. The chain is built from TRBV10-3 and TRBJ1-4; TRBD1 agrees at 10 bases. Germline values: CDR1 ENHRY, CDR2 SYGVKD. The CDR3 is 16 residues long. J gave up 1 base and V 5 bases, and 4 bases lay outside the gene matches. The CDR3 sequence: CAISSDRGETNEKLFF. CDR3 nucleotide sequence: TGTGCCATCAGTTCGGACAGGGGGGAAACTAATGAAAAACTGTTTTTT.

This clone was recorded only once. The CDR3 region is CASSPGQGRANEKLFF. The CDR3, as DNA: TGCGCCAGCAGCCCCGGACAGGGTAGGGCTAATGAAAAACTGTTTTTT. The V gene is TRBV5-1, the J gene TRBJ1-4; TRBD1 agrees at 8 bases. The CDR3 runs to 16 residues. Germline lookup yields CDR1 SGHRS and CDR2 YFSETQ. Germline trimming cut 4 bases from V and 3 bases from J; bases unmatched to any gene: 8.

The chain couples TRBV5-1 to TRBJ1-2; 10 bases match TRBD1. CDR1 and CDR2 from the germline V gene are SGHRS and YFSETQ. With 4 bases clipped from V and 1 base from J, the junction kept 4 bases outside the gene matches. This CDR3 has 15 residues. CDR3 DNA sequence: TGCGCCAGCAGCCCAGGGACAGGGGTTAACTATGGCTACACCTTC. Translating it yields CASSPGTGVNYGYTF.

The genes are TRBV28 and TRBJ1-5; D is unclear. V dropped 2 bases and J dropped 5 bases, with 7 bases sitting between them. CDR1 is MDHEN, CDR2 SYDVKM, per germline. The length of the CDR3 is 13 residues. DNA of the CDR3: TGTGCCAGCAGTTTACTTCCCGATCAGCCCCAGCATTTT. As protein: CASSLLPDQPQHF.